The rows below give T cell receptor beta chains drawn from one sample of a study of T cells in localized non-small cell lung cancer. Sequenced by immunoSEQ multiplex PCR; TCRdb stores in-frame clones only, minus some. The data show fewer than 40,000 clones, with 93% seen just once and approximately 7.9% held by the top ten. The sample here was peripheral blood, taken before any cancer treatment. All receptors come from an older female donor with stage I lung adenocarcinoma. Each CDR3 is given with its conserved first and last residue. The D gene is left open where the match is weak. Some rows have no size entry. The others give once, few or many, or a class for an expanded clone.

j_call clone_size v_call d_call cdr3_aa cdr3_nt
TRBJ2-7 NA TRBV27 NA CASSSTGRATYEQYF TGTGCCAGCAGTTCTACAGGGAGGGCTACCTACGAGCAGTACTTC
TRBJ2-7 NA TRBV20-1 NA CSARRYEQYF TGCAGTGCTAGGCGATACGAGCAGTACTTC
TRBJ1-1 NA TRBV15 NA CATSSPGVWVTEAFF TGTGCCACCAGCTCGCCTGGGGTATGGGTCACTGAAGCTTTCTTT
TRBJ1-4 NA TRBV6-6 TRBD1 CASSFYRGSTNEKLFF TGTGCCAGCAGTTTCTACAGGGGTTCAACTAATGAAAAACTGTTTTTT
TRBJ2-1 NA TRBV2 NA CASSRYNEQFF TGTGCCAGCAGCAGGTACAATGAGCAGTTCTTC
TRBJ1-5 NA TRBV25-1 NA CASSPGGPRNQPQHF TGTGCCAGCAGTCCCGGAGGTCCGAGGAATCAGCCCCAGCATTTT
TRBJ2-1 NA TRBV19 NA CASSRTALFNEQFF TGTGCCAGTAGCCGGACGGCCCTTTTTAATGAGCAGTTCTTC
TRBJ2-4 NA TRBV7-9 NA CASSSLRQENIQYF TGTGCCAGCAGCTCCCTTAGACAGGAAAACATTCAGTACTTC
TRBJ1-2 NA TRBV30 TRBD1 CAWSVRDRASGGYTF TGTGCCTGGAGTGTCCGGGACAGGGCCAGTGGCGGCTACACCTTC
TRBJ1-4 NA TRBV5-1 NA CASSLAKDSGLNNEKLFF TGCGCCAGCAGCTTGGCCAAAGACTCTGGTTTAAATAATGAAAAACTGTTTTTT
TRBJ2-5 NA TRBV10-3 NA CAISDVGGPPLQETQYF TGTGCCATCAGTGACGTCGGGGGCCCCCCATTACAAGAGACCCAGTACTTC
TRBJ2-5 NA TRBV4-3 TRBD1 CASSQDWRQGTETQYF TGCGCCAGCAGCCAAGATTGGCGACAGGGGACAGAGACCCAGTACTTC
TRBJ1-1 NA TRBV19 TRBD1 CASSIENRGMTEAFF TGTGCCAGTAGTATTGAGAACAGGGGGATGACTGAAGCTTTCTTT
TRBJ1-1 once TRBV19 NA CASSIPNRLGNTEAFF TGTGCCAGTAGTATCCCCAATAGGCTGGGGAACACTGAAGCTTTCTTT